These 9 T cell receptor beta chains were all obtained from the same sample, sequenced in a study of T-cell reconstitution after alpha-beta-depleted transplantation in children (dated by TCRdb to the mid-2010s). Library method: PCR. Sequenced on an Illumina HiSeq 2500. Molecular barcoding was employed in the preparation of TCR libraries, with unique molecular identifiers being used to normalize TCRbeta repertoire quantification. Through fastp at Q25 and MiXCR, TCRdb rebuilt clones from the public reads, retaining in-frame beta chains. CDR3 protein sequences are deduplicated, and each keeps its most common genes and DNA. This sample lists more than 450,000 distinct CDR3 sequences; approximately 16% were detected once. The leading ten clones occupy roughly 3.3% of the sample. This material consisted of PBMCs from the stem cell graft donor, taken from the stem cell graft. Receptors were obtained from a human donor who donated a stem cell graft to a child with acute lymphoblastic leukemia.

The chain combines TRBV20-1 with TRBJ1-5, with D uncertain. Deletions cut 7 bases from V and 3 bases from J, with 16 bases between. The CDR3 is 14 residues long. The germline V gene has CDR1 DFQATT and CDR2 SNEGSKA (reference sequence). CDR3 amino acids: CSGSPQSINQPQHF. The DNA of the CDR3 is TGCAGTGGTAGCCCCCAGTCAATCAATCAGCCCCAGCATTTT.

This clonotype was detected ten times or more. One end of the junction fails to match germline, which may point to a read error. The CDR3 loop reads CASSPGPSNQPQHF. DNA of the CDR3: TGTGCCAGCAGCCCGGGCCCCAGCAATCAGCCCCAGCATTTT. V usage is TRBV5-1 and J usage is TRBJ1-5, with D unresolved. CDR3 length: 14 residues. Germline V gene data show CDR1 as SGHRS and CDR2 as YFSETQ. The whole variable domain, filled in from reference TRBV5-1 and TRBJ1-5, reads KAGVTQTPRYLIKTRGQQVTLSCSPISGHRSVSWYQQTPGQGLQFLFEYFSETQRNKGNFPGRFSGRQFSNSRSEMNVSTLELGDSALYLCASSPGPSNQPQHFGDGTRLSIL.

The chain combines TRBV5-5 with TRBJ2-7; TRBD2 aligns across 8 bases. The germline gives CDR1 SGHKS, CDR2 YYEKEE (reference sequence). Trimming at V came to 2 bases and at J to 4 bases, leaving 5 bases not matched to a gene. This CDR3 contains 14 residues. The CDR3 bases are TGTGCCAGCAGCTTCGCAGGCGGGAGGTACGAGCAGTACTTC. Encoded protein: CASSFAGGRYEQYF.

The rearrangement uses TRBV4-1 and TRBJ2-7, with 10 bases that match TRBD1. This CDR3 is built from 14 residues. CDR1 is MGHRA, CDR2 YSYEKL, per germline. V lost 5 bases and J lost 6; bases outside the gene matches: 7. CDR3 nucleotides: TGCGCCAGCAGCATACCGGGACAGGGGACCGAGCAGTACTTC. Amino acid sequence: CASSIPGQGTEQYF.

The chain is built from TRBV11-2 and TRBJ2-7, with D perhaps given as TRBD1 or TRBD2 (6 bases each). This CDR3 region has 15 residues. CDR1 is SGHAT and CDR2 is FQNNGV in the germline V gene. Trimming stripped 2 bases from V and 2 bases from J, with 13 bases between. CDR3 bases: TGTGCCAGCAGCTTATTAACAGGGAGGACCTACGAGCAGTACTTC. It is translated as CASSLLTGRTYEQYF.

This sequence joins TRBV12-3 or TRBV12-4 and TRBJ1-2; D ambiguous. V lost 2 bases and J 0 bases, leaving 10 bases between the germline ends. CDR3 length: 15 residues. The CDR3 sequence: CASSLRKTPNYGYTF. DNA of the CDR3: TGTGCCAGCAGTTTACGGAAGACGCCTAACTATGGCTACACCTTC.

The chain employs TRBV29-1 and TRBJ2-1, with TRBD2 identical over 8 bases. V was pared by 3 bases and J by 9 bases, with 22 bases of the junction left unmatched. CDR3 size: 18 residues. Germline V gene lookup returns CDR1 SQVTM and CDR2 ANQGSEA. CDR3 DNA sequence: TGCAGCGTTGACGGGGGCCTAACTGGGGCTAGCGGGTGGCTTGAGCAGTTCTTC. Amino acids: CSVDGGLTGASGWLEQFF.

In its sample, this clonotype was seen many times. The rearrangement joins TRBV6-1 to TRBJ2-1, with D unclear. Germline V gene data show CDR1 as MNHNS and CDR2 as SASEGT. V lost 7 bases, J lost 7 bases, and 17 bases lay in between. This CDR3 comprises 14 residues. This chain's CDR3 is CASTSHLEGNEQFF. CDR3 nucleotide sequence: TGTGCCAGCACGAGTCATCTAGAAGGGAATGAGCAGTTCTTC.

The V and J genes are TRBV7-2 and TRBJ1-2, with D tentatively TRBD1 (6 bases). V was pared by 4 bases and J by 2 bases, with 11 bases between. This CDR3 spans 14 amino acids. Germline V gene data show CDR1 as SGHTA and CDR2 as FQGNSA. In nucleotides, the CDR3 is TGTGCCAGCAGCTCAGGGGCATTGAACTATGGCTACACCTTC. Encoded protein: CASSSGALNYGYTF.